This is a list of T cell receptor beta chains from one sample in a study of identical twins. Using its own MiXCR run on the 5' RACE reads, TCRdb lists one record per CDR3 protein. The sample holds around 510,000 distinct CDR3 sequences, approximately 15% seen once. These data are also associated with another study on yellow fever vaccine responses in identical twins.

Sequences were obtained from CD4+ T cells sorted from blood. These receptors were obtained from a woman aged 18-35 years in good health. The CDR3 runs from the conserved cysteine through the conserved F or W. D genes are given only for firm matches. Clone size is shown for a subset of rows, as once, few, many or a class of expanded clone.

cdr3_aa cdr3_nt v_call d_call j_call clone_size
CSARREAGNTIYF TGCAGTGCAAGGAGGGAAGCTGGAAACACCATATATTTT TRBV20-1 - TRBJ1-3 few
CASRARGGRDEQYF TGTGCCAGCAGAGCTCGGGGGGGTAGGGACGAGCAGTACTTC TRBV6-1 TRBD2 TRBJ2-7 few
CASSPVPGQGNTQYF TGTGCCAGCTCACCAGTACCGGGACAGGGTAATACGCAGTATTTT TRBV18 TRBD1 TRBJ2-3 few
CASATRTGSYEQYF TGTGCCAGCGCCACTCGGACAGGATCCTACGAGCAGTACTTC TRBV6-1 TRBD1 TRBJ2-7 -
CAIRKRGLAGSNSSYNEQFF TGTGCCATCAGAAAACGGGGACTAGCGGGTTCTAACAGCTCCTACAATGAGCAGTTCTTC TRBV10-3 TRBD2 TRBJ2-1 -
CASSYTGEGYTF TGTGCCAGCAGTTACACAGGGGAGGGCTACACCTTC TRBV12-3/TRBV12-4 TRBD1 TRBJ1-2 -
CASRTAGGAYNEQFF TGTGCCAGCAGAACAGCCGGAGGGGCCTACAATGAGCAGTTCTTC TRBV28 - TRBJ2-1 -
CASSLALEQYF TGTGCCAGCAGCTTGGCTCTCGAGCAGTACTTC TRBV5-5 - TRBJ2-7 many
CASSLAVAGDTDTQYF TGTGCCAGCAGCTTAGCAGTGGCAGGGGACACAGATACGCAGTATTTT TRBV7-8 - TRBJ2-3 few
CASSRKGAGGLSYEQYF TGTGCCAGCAGCCGTAAGGGGGCGGGAGGCCTCTCCTACGAGCAGTACTTC TRBV7-9 - TRBJ2-7 many
CASRAGLQKLFF TGTGCCAGCAGGGCAGGTCTTCAAAAACTGTTTTTT TRBV6-5 - TRBJ1-4 many
CASSYKGLASPDTQYF TGTGCCAGCAGTTACAAGGGACTAGCGTCCCCAGATACGCAGTATTTT TRBV6-5 TRBD2 TRBJ2-3 few
CASSLVMAASVTRGETQYF TGTGCCAGCAGCTTAGTTATGGCGGCTAGCGTAACCCGGGGGGAGACCCAGTACTTC TRBV11-2 - TRBJ2-5 few
CSANPPGQETQYF TGCAGTGCTAACCCACCGGGACAAGAGACCCAGTACTTC TRBV20-1 - TRBJ2-5 -
CASSFGQGAGYTF TGTGCCAGCAGTTTCGGACAGGGAGCTGGCTACACCTTC TRBV6-5 TRBD1 TRBJ1-2 few
CASSPIGLSSTDTQYF TGTGCCAGCTCCCCCATCGGACTTTCTAGCACAGATACGCAGTATTTT TRBV18 - TRBJ2-3 -
CASSIDGDTEAFF TGTGCCAGTAGTATAGATGGGGATACTGAAGCTTTCTTT TRBV19 - TRBJ1-1 few
CASSLEGQSSTNEKLFF TGTGCCAGCAGCTTGGAGGGCCAGAGTTCAACTAATGAAAAACTGTTTTTT TRBV7-9 - TRBJ1-4 -
CASSTGLAGIYEQYF TGTGCCAGTAGTACGGGACTAGCGGGGATCTACGAGCAGTACTTC TRBV19 TRBD2 TRBJ2-7 -
CANSPQQTYEQYF TGTGCCAACAGTCCGCAACAGACCTACGAGCAGTACTTC TRBV12-3/TRBV12-4 - TRBJ2-7 -
CSAPLGVEQETQYF TGCAGTGCCCCCTTGGGGGTGGAACAAGAGACCCAGTACTTC TRBV20-1 - TRBJ2-5 -
CSVAGTSGGRNEQFF TGCAGCGTCGCTGGGACTAGCGGGGGGAGGAATGAGCAGTTCTTC TRBV29-1 TRBD2 TRBJ2-1 -
CASSLGLQHTEAFF TGCGCCAGCAGCTTGGGTCTCCAGCACACTGAAGCTTTCTTT TRBV5-1 - TRBJ1-1 many
CASSERQGQDTQYF TGTGCCAGCAGTGAAAGACAGGGTCAAGATACGCAGTATTTT TRBV6-1 TRBD1 TRBJ2-3 -
CASSPRMVTEAFF TGTGCCAGCAGCCCTCGGATGGTCACTGAAGCTTTCTTT TRBV27 - TRBJ1-1 many
CASSGGQNNTGELFF TGTGCCAGCAGCGGGGGACAGAATAATACCGGGGAGCTGTTTTTT TRBV7-9 TRBD1 TRBJ2-2 -
CASSLDLQPQHF TGTGCCAGCAGCTTAGATCTACAGCCCCAGCATTTT TRBV7-2 - TRBJ1-5 many
CASMLVSGANVLTF TGTGCCAGCATGTTAGTATCTGGGGCCAACGTCCTGACTTTC TRBV27 - TRBJ2-6 -
CASSVNLPGTSGFGNEQFF TGTGCCAGCAGCGTAAATCTTCCCGGGACTAGCGGGTTCGGGAATGAGCAGTTCTTC TRBV9 TRBD2 TRBJ2-1 many
CAITRTLNTEAFF TGTGCCATCACCAGGACATTGAACACTGAAGCTTTCTTT TRBV10-3 - TRBJ1-1 few